These T cell receptor beta chains were read from a single sample in a study of T cell responses to AZD1222 COVID-19 vaccine. Sequencing used immunoSEQ multiplex PCR; TCRdb keeps in-frame clones, though not all of them. This sample carries 170,000 or so clones, 90% of them seen once, and the ten largest clones take approximately 3%. This specimen consisted of peripheral blood, obtained on day 0 of AZD1222 vaccination. The source of these receptors is an adult in good health. CDR3s include the opening cysteine and the closing phenylalanine or tryptophan. D genes are given only for firm matches.

J gene,D gene,CDR3 length,V gene,CDR3 DNA,CDR3 protein
TRBJ1-1,.,13,TRBV19,TGTGCCAGTAGTACGACAGTGAACACTGAAGCTTTCTTT,CASSTTVNTEAFF
TRBJ2-2,.,15,TRBV21-1,TGTGCCAGCAGCAGATTGGGCTTTGGGACCGGGGAGCTGTTTTTT,CASSRLGFGTGELFF
TRBJ1-5,.,14,TRBV19,TGTGCCAGTAACTCGGGAGGGGGCAATCAGCCCCAGCATTTT,CASNSGGGNQPQHF
TRBJ2-3,TRBD2,13,TRBV10-3,TGTGCCATCAAGACGGGGGGAGCAGATACGCAGTATTTT,CAIKTGGADTQYF
TRBJ2-7,TRBD2,14,TRBV6-6,TGTGCCAGCAGAACTAGCGGGGGATTCTACGAGCAGTACTTC,CASRTSGGFYEQYF
TRBJ2-1,.,16,TRBV4-2,TGTGCCAGCAGCCAAGCGGCGGGGCCTTCCTACAATGAGCAGTTCTTC,CASSQAAGPSYNEQFF
TRBJ1-1,TRBD1,16,TRBV19,TGTGCCAGTAGTATAGTCTGGACAGGGGGCGATCGTAAAGCTTTCTTT,CASSIVWTGGDRKAFF
TRBJ2-5,.,15,TRBV10-3,TGTGCCATCAGTGAGGGGGCGAGGCCGCCAGAGACCCAGTACTTC,CAISEGARPPETQYF
TRBJ1-1,.,15,TRBV6-2/TRBV6-3,TGTGCCAGCAGTTACGGGGGGCCCTATAACGCTGAAGCTTTCTTT,CASSYGGPYNAEAFF
TRBJ2-3,.,15,TRBV7-9,TGTGCCAGCAAGCCGGGGACCCCCTTAGCAGATACGCAGTATTTT,CASKPGTPLADTQYF
TRBJ1-4,.,16,TRBV6-5,TGTGCCAGCAGTTACTCGTTTTCGGGGTTGAATGAAAAACTGTTTTTT,CASSYSFSGLNEKLFF